This TCR beta chain was identified in a study of cytomegalovirus exposure and HLA in healthy donors. Study results and limitations: The study recorded 160 or so TCR beta chains that were cytomegalovirus-associated.

Sequencing was performed with immunoSEQ multiplex PCR; in TCRdb, only in-frame clones are kept and a portion is missing. The sample lists 150,000 to 200,000 clones, about 81% seen once, with roughly 1.2% in the top ten. In its sample, this clone was seen once. The antigen is unknown. The CDR3 is 17 residues long. From germline, CDR1 is SGHVS and CDR2 FNYEAQ. V was cut by 5 bases and J by 0 bases, with 19 bases left in between. The clonotype comes from a woman in her 30s in good health and CMV-seronegative. V gene TRBV7-6 combines with J gene TRBJ2-5, with a weak D call TRBD1 (6 bases). Sequenced input: PBMCs. The CDR3 region is CASSPVGQGSYQETQYF. The CDR3 DNA sequence: TGTGCCAGCAGCCCGGTAGGCCAGGGGTCGTACCAAGAGACCCAGTACTTC.